This T cell receptor beta chain is from a study of CD8 T cells in ankylosing spondylitis. Generation of TCR beta libraries employed quantitative 5'-RACE incorporating molecular barcodes. TCRdb recomputed calls from the 5' RACE reads with MiXCR, one row per CDR3 protein. The profile shows 150,000 to 200,000 distinct CDR3 sequences, about 9.9% of them singletons. This clonotype came up many times. Its antigen remains unknown. Study outcomes and limitations: A motif of eight highly homologous TCR beta variants was seen as apparently characteristic of ankylosing spondylitis blood.

The CDR3 contains 15 residues. Trimming removed 0 bases at V and 0 bases at J, with 10 bases between. Germline-derived CDR1 and CDR2 are SGHRS and YFSETQ. This chain links TRBV5-1 with TRBJ2-7; D unclear. Material for sequencing was blood, either unsorted or a sorted T cell fraction (not recorded which). The clonotype originates from a male donor with ankylosing spondylitis or in good health (not recorded which). CDR3 in DNA: TGCGCCAGCAGCTTGGGTCATCCCAACTCCTACGAGCAGTACTTC. It yields the protein CASSLGHPNSYEQYF.